The rows below give T cell receptor beta chains drawn from one sample of a study of cytomegalovirus exposure and HLA in healthy donors. Only in-frame clones appear in the TCRdb table, and some are missing; sequencing was by immunoSEQ multiplex PCR. Of 200,000 to 250,000 clones listed, roughly 83% are singletons. Specimen: PBMCs. These receptors were collected from a young woman in good health and CMV-seronegative. CDR3s include the opening cysteine and the closing phenylalanine or tryptophan. Fields, in order: V gene, J gene, D gene, clone size, CDR3 protein, CDR3 DNA. The D gene is left open where the match is weak. Size is stated for part of the rows, as once, few or many counts, or as a class when the clone is expanded.

V: TRBV6-5
J: TRBJ2-1
D: .
size: .
CDR3: CASSHRLFNEQFF
DNA: TGTGCCAGCAGTCACAGACTCTTCAATGAGCAGTTCTTC

V: TRBV18
J: TRBJ2-3
D: TRBD2
size: .
CDR3: CASSPGRGVTDTQYF
DNA: TGTGCCAGCTCACCGGGACGGGGGGTCACAGATACGCAGTATTTT

V: TRBV6-5
J: TRBJ1-1
D: .
size: .
CDR3: CASWRESGKRVAFF
DNA: TGTGCCAGCTGGAGGGAGTCAGGGAAACGGGTAGCTTTCTTT

V: TRBV5-1
J: TRBJ2-3
D: TRBD1
size: .
CDR3: CASSLQGAVTDTQYF
DNA: TGCGCCAGCAGCTTGCAGGGGGCTGTCACAGATACGCAGTATTTT

V: TRBV13
J: TRBJ1-2
D: .
size: .
CDR3: CASSPRGALYGYTF
DNA: TGTGCCAGCAGCCCCCGGGGGGCCCTCTATGGCTACACCTTC

V: TRBV28
J: TRBJ1-5
D: .
size: .
CDR3: CASSSPGGLNQPQHF
DNA: TGTGCCAGCAGCTCACCGGGGGGGCTTAATCAGCCCCAGCATTTT

V: TRBV5-6
J: TRBJ2-3
D: .
size: .
CDR3: CASSLRGTTRGTDTQYF
DNA: TGTGCCAGCAGCTTGAGGGGGACGACGAGAGGGACAGATACGCAGTATTTT

V: TRBV6-4
J: TRBJ2-1
D: TRBD2
size: .
CDR3: CASSDRRGGINEQFF
DNA: TGTGCCAGCAGTGATAGGCGGGGGGGAATCAATGAGCAGTTCTTC

V: TRBV7-6
J: TRBJ2-7
D: .
size: .
CDR3: CASSSPQVSYEQYF
DNA: TGTGCCAGCAGCTCACCACAGGTCTCCTACGAGCAGTACTTC

V: TRBV10-3
J: TRBJ1-3
D: .
size: .
CDR3: CAISDSGGNVKRNTIYF
DNA: TGTGCCATCAGTGACTCAGGAGGGAACGTTAAGAGAAACACCATATATTTT

V: TRBV5-6
J: TRBJ1-2
D: .
size: .
CDR3: CASSPDGSDGYTF
DNA: TGTGCCAGCAGCCCCGACGGGTCTGATGGCTACACCTTC

V: TRBV4-1
J: TRBJ1-1
D: .
size: .
CDR3: CASSGVRGTEAFF
DNA: TGCGCCAGCAGCGGGGTGCGGGGGACTGAAGCTTTCTTT

V: TRBV6-1
J: TRBJ2-2
D: .
size: .
CDR3: CASSEGGGNTGELFF
DNA: TGTGCCAGCAGTGAAGGAGGGGGGAACACCGGGGAGCTGTTTTTT

V: TRBV6-4
J: TRBJ1-1
D: .
size: many
CDR3: CASSVEGGLGTEAFF
DNA: TGTGCCAGCAGTGTGGAGGGGGGCTTGGGCACTGAAGCTTTCTTT

V: TRBV6-1
J: TRBJ2-7
D: .
size: .
CDR3: CASSELGGNYEQYF
DNA: TGTGCCAGCAGTGAATTGGGGGGAAACTACGAGCAGTACTTC

V: TRBV6-5
J: TRBJ2-3
D: .
size: .
CDR3: CASRTSIPDTQYF
DNA: TGTGCCAGCAGAACTAGTATCCCAGATACGCAGTATTTT

V: TRBV2
J: TRBJ2-7
D: .
size: .
CDR3: CASSEAGSGEQYF
DNA: TGTGCCAGCAGTGAAGCGGGGAGCGGGGAGCAGTACTTC

V: TRBV5-1
J: TRBJ2-7
D: TRBD2
size: .
CDR3: CASSLAGGLAGGASEQYF
DNA: TGCGCCAGCAGCTTGGCTGGGGGACTAGCGGGTGGGGCAAGCGAGCAGTACTTC

V: TRBV5-1
J: TRBJ1-1
D: TRBD1
size: .
CDR3: CASSGAGQVTEAFF
DNA: TGCGCCAGCAGCGGTGCGGGACAGGTGACTGAAGCTTTCTTT

V: TRBV5-6
J: TRBJ2-4
D: .
size: .
CDR3: CASSPRTDRNIQYF
DNA: TGTGCCAGCAGCCCCCGGACAGACAGAAACATTCAGTACTTC

V: TRBV5-1
J: TRBJ2-1
D: TRBD2
size: few
CDR3: CASSLAGVYNEQFF
DNA: TGCGCCAGCAGCTTAGCGGGGGTGTACAATGAGCAGTTCTTC

V: TRBV5-1
J: TRBJ2-3
D: .
size: .
CDR3: CASSSGSPTDTQYF
DNA: TGCGCCAGCAGCTCCGGTAGTCCCACAGATACGCAGTATTTT

V: TRBV5-4
J: TRBJ1-1
D: .
size: .
CDR3: CASSLGRNTEAFF
DNA: TGTGCCAGCAGCTTGGGCCGGAACACTGAAGCTTTCTTT

V: TRBV6-5
J: TRBJ2-2
D: .
size: .
CDR3: CASTTSLTGGELFF
DNA: TGTGCCAGCACCACTAGCTTGACCGGCGGGGAGCTGTTTTTT

V: TRBV4-1
J: TRBJ2-7
D: TRBD1
size: .
CDR3: CASSRPGQESYEQYF
DNA: TGCGCCAGCAGCCGACCGGGACAGGAGAGCTACGAGCAGTACTTC

V: TRBV28
J: TRBJ1-2
D: .
size: once
CDR3: CASSSGFNYGYTF
DNA: TGTGCCAGCAGTTCGGGGTTCAACTATGGCTACACCTTC

V: TRBV6-1
J: TRBJ1-3
D: .
size: few
CDR3: CAGGGQAAGNTIYF
DNA: TGTGCCGGTGGGGGCCAGGCCGCTGGAAACACCATATATTTT

V: TRBV2
J: TRBJ2-3
D: .
size: few
CDR3: CASPVPPDTQYF
DNA: TGTGCCAGCCCAGTCCCCCCAGATACGCAGTATTTT

V: TRBV5-1
J: TRBJ2-2
D: TRBD1
size: .
CDR3: CASSGWTGNTGELFF
DNA: TGCGCCAGCAGCGGATGGACAGGGAACACCGGGGAGCTGTTTTTT

V: TRBV2
J: TRBJ2-5
D: TRBD1
size: .
CDR3: CASSDGTARVETQYF
DNA: TGTGCCAGCAGTGACGGGACAGCCCGGGTGGAGACCCAGTACTTC

V: TRBV5-1
J: TRBJ2-3
D: .
size: .
CDR3: CASSLAVESDTQYF
DNA: TGCGCCAGCAGCTTGGCCGTGGAGTCAGATACGCAGTATTTT

V: TRBV7-8
J: TRBJ2-7
D: TRBD2
size: .
CDR3: CASSLDIHGTSTYEQYF
DNA: TGTGCCAGCAGCTTAGATATTCATGGGACTAGCACCTACGAGCAGTACTTC

V: TRBV6-6
J: TRBJ2-7
D: .
size: .
CDR3: CASSYSSGSSSYEQYF
DNA: TGTGCCAGCAGTTACTCCTCAGGGTCGAGCTCCTACGAGCAGTACTTC

V: TRBV9
J: TRBJ2-5
D: .
size: .
CDR3: CASSGDYQETQYF
DNA: TGTGCCAGCAGCGGTGATTACCAAGAGACCCAGTACTTC

V: TRBV6-4
J: TRBJ2-3
D: .
size: .
CDR3: CASRDSGSTDTQYF
DNA: TGTGCCAGCAGGGATAGCGGTAGCACAGATACGCAGTATTTT

V: TRBV2
J: TRBJ2-2
D: TRBD1
size: .
CDR3: CASRRQGAAGELFF
DNA: TGTGCCAGCAGGCGACAGGGGGCCGCCGGGGAGCTGTTTTTT

V: TRBV29-1
J: TRBJ1-2
D: .
size: .
CDR3: CSVVTWTNNNYGYTF
DNA: TGCAGCGTCGTTACTTGGACCAACAATAACTATGGCTACACCTTC

V: TRBV30
J: TRBJ2-1
D: .
size: .
CDR3: CAWNAGRGWAYNEQFF
DNA: TGTGCCTGGAATGCTGGGAGAGGGTGGGCGTACAATGAGCAGTTCTTC

V: TRBV5-1
J: TRBJ1-1
D: .
size: .
CDR3: CASSLISSENTEAFF
DNA: TGCGCCAGCAGCTTGATCAGTTCGGAGAACACTGAAGCTTTCTTT

V: TRBV18
J: TRBJ1-2
D: TRBD1
size: few
CDR3: CASSPLEGTGGPSNYGYTF
DNA: TGTGCCAGCTCACCACTGGAAGGGACAGGGGGCCCCTCCAACTATGGCTACACCTTC

V: TRBV4-1
J: TRBJ1-1
D: .
size: .
CDR3: CASSQEAGARDTEAFF
DNA: TGCGCCAGCAGCCAAGAGGCGGGGGCGCGGGACACTGAAGCTTTCTTT

V: TRBV27
J: TRBJ1-2
D: .
size: .
CDR3: CASSLYSQSNYGYTF
DNA: TGTGCCAGCAGTCTGTACTCCCAGTCAAACTATGGCTACACCTTC

V: TRBV5-1
J: TRBJ2-7
D: TRBD1
size: .
CDR3: CASSFETGGFYEQYF
DNA: TGCGCCAGCAGCTTCGAAACAGGGGGCTTTTACGAGCAGTACTTC

V: TRBV6-1
J: TRBJ2-7
D: .
size: .
CDR3: CASSTTISYEQYF
DNA: TGTGCCAGCAGCACCACTATCTCCTACGAGCAGTACTTC

V: TRBV18
J: TRBJ1-5
D: TRBD1
size: .
CDR3: CASSQGQGGQPQHF
DNA: TGTGCCAGCTCCCAGGGACAGGGAGGGCAGCCCCAGCATTTT